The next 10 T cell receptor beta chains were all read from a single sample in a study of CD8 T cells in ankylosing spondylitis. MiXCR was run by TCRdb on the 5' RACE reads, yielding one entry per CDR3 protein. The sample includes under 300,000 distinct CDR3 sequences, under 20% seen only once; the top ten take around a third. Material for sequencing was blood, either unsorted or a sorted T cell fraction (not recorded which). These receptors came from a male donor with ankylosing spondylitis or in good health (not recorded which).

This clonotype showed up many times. DNA for the CDR3: TGTGCCAGCAGTTTCGGACAGGCAAACTACAATGAGCAGTTCTTC. Its translation is CASSFGQANYNEQFF. The chain carries TRBV28 and TRBJ2-1, with 7 bases lining up with TRBD1. The CDR3 contains 15 residues. V was pared by 3 bases and J by 3 bases, with 5 bases of the junction left unmatched. The germline V gene has CDR1 MDHEN and CDR2 SYDVKM.

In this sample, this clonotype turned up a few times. This chain's CDR3 is CASSQDRGLSGELFF. CDR3 DNA: TGCGCCAGCAGCCAAGATCGGGGACTCTCGGGGGAGCTGTTTTTT. The J gene is TRBJ2-2, the V gene TRBV4-3; D is perhaps TRBD2 (6 bases). The length of the CDR3 is 15 residues. CDR1 LGHNA and CDR2 YSLEER come from the germline V gene. V shed 0 bases and J shed 8 bases, with 13 bases lying between them.

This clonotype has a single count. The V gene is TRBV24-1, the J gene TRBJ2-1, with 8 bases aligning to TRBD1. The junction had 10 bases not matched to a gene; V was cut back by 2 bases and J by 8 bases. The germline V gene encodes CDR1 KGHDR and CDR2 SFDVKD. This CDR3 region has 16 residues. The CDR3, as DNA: TGTGCCACCAGTGATTCCCCAGGACAGGGTAACGATGAGCAGTTCTTC. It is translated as CATSDSPGQGNDEQFF.

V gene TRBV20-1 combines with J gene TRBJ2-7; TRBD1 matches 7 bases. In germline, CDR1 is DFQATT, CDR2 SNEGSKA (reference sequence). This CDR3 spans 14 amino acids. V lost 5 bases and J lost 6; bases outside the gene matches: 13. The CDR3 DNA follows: TGCAGTGCTTATGCCGGGACAGCGAACGGCGAGCAGTACTTC. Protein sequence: CSAYAGTANGEQYF.

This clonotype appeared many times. The CDR3 sequence: CASSEGTSGHNEQFF. DNA for the CDR3: TGTGCCAGCAGTGAAGGGACTAGCGGGCACAATGAGCAGTTCTTC. The V and J genes are TRBV27 and TRBJ2-1; the match to TRBD2 covers 12 bases. Germline assignment: CDR1 MNHEY and CDR2 SMNVEV (reference sequence). The CDR3 extends over 15 amino acids. V trimming: 5 bases; J trimming: 5 bases; junction bases outside the gene matches: 4.

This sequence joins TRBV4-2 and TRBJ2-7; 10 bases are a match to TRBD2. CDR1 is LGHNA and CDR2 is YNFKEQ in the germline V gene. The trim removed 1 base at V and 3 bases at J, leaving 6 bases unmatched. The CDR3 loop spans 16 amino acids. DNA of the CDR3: TGTGCCAGCAGCCAAGCCGGGCTAGCGGGAGTCTACGAGCAGTACTTC. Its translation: CASSQAGLAGVYEQYF.

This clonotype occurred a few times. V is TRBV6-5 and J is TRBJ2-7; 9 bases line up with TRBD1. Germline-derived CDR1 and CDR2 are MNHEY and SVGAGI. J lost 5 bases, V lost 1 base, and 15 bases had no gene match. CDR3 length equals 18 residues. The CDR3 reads CASSYFTGTGSLHDEQYF. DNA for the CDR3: TGTGCCAGCAGTTACTTTACCGGGACAGGGTCCCTACATGACGAGCAGTACTTC.

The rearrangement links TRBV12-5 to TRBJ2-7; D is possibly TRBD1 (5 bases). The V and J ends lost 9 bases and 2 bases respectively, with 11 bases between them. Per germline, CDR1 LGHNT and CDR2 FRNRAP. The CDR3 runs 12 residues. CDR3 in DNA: TGTGCTAGCTCCACAGGTACCTACGAGCAGTACTTC. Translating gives CASSTGTYEQYF.

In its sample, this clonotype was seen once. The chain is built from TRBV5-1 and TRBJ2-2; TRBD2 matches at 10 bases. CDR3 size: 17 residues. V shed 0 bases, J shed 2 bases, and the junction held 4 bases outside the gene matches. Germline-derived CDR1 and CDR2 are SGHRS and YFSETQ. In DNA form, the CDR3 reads TGCGCCAGCAGCTTGGCTCTAGCGGGAGAAAACACCGGGGAGCTGTTTTTT. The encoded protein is CASSLALAGENTGELFF.

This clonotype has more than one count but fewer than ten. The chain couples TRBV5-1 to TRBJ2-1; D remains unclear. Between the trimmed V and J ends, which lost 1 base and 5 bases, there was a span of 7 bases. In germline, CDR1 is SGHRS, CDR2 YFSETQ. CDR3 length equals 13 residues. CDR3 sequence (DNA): TGCGCCAGCAGCTTGTATGAACACAATGAGCAGTTCTTC. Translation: CASSLYEHNEQFF.